What follows are 7 T cell receptor beta chains derived from one specimen sequenced in a study of vaccination effects on CD4 cells after COVID-19. Some clones are missing from TCRdb's copy, which holds only in-frame ones; the method was immunoSEQ multiplex PCR. The repertoire holds about 72,000 clones, with 70% to 90% as singletons. Before sequencing, viral peptide pools were used by the ViraFEST assay to expand antigen-specific CD4+ T cells. Culture lasted roughly 9 days before CD4+ T cell isolation. Participants each got two BNT162b2 or mRNA-1273 vaccine doses. The antigens of these receptors remain unknown. Sequenced here: CD4+ T cells from PBMCs cultured with HCoV-229E spike peptides, sampled after COVID-19 vaccination. These TCRs come from a human donor who received a COVID-19 vaccine.

This clone was seen just once. CDR3 coding DNA: TGTGCCAGCTCACCTTGGACTAGCGACAATGAGCAGTTCTTC. As protein: CASSPWTSDNEQFF. The chain uses TRBV18 and TRBJ2-1; 9 positions agree with TRBD2. Germline V gives CDR1 KGHSH, CDR2 LQKENI. The trim removed 3 bases at V and 5 bases at J, leaving 2 bases unmatched. This CDR3 spans 14 amino acids.

The V call is TRBV24-1, the J call TRBJ2-1; 14 bases are a match to TRBD2. With 2 bases clipped from V and 4 bases from J, the junction kept 3 bases outside the gene matches. The CDR3 runs 17 residues. CDR1 and CDR2 (germline): KGHDR, SFDVKD. The CDR3 nucleotides read TGTGCCACCAGTGATTCGCGGACTAGCGGGGGGTACAATGAGCAGTTCTTC. Residues: CATSDSRTSGGYNEQFF.

The gene calls are TRBV4-1 and TRBJ2-3, with 9 positions matching TRBD2. Germline assignment: CDR1 MGHRA and CDR2 YSYEKL. The J segment lost 6 bases and the V segment lost 0 bases, leaving 10 bases of the junction unmatched. CDR3 length: 17 residues. The CDR3 DNA sequence: TGCGCCAGCAGCCAAGATTTTAGGCTAGCGGGGTACGATACGCAGTATTTT. It translates to CASSQDFRLAGYDTQYF.

The chain uses TRBV5-1 and TRBJ2-3; 9 positions agree with TRBD2. Germline V gene sequence: CDR1 SGHRS, CDR2 YFSETQ. V shed 0 bases and J 4 bases; nucleotides not matched to a gene: 6. The CDR3 runs 16 residues. The CDR3 loop reads CASSLVPAGGSDTQYF. In DNA, the CDR3 is TGCGCCAGCAGCTTGGTTCCAGCGGGGGGTTCAGATACGCAGTATTTT.

The V gene is TRBV6-5, the J gene TRBJ1-4; D remains ambiguous. This CDR3 spans 14 amino acids. The germline CDR1 and CDR2 sequences are MNHEY and SVGAGI. V lost 6 bases and J 0 bases, leaving 8 bases between the germline ends. The CDR3 DNA is TGTGCCAGCAGCCCCGGTACAACTAATGAAAAACTGTTTTTT. Its protein product is CASSPGTTNEKLFF.

The chain couples TRBV10-3 to TRBJ1-1; D ambiguous. The CDR3 has 13 amino acids. The V and J ends lost 7 bases and 0 bases respectively, with 9 bases between them. CDR1 is ENHRY, CDR2 SYGVKD, per germline. CDR3 nucleotide sequence: TGTGCCATCACCGGAAGGGTGAACACTGAAGCTTTCTTT. It encodes CAITGRVNTEAFF.

This clone was detected a few times. The CDR3: CASSYSIDEKLFF. The CDR3 DNA sequence: TGTGCCAGCAGTTACTCCATTGACGAAAAACTGTTTTTT. V is TRBV6-2 or TRBV6-3 and J is TRBJ1-4; D ambiguous. CDR1 and CDR2 from the germline V gene are MNHEY and SVGEGT. This CDR3 has 13 residues. V lost 0 bases to trimming and J lost 8 bases, with 7 bases between them.